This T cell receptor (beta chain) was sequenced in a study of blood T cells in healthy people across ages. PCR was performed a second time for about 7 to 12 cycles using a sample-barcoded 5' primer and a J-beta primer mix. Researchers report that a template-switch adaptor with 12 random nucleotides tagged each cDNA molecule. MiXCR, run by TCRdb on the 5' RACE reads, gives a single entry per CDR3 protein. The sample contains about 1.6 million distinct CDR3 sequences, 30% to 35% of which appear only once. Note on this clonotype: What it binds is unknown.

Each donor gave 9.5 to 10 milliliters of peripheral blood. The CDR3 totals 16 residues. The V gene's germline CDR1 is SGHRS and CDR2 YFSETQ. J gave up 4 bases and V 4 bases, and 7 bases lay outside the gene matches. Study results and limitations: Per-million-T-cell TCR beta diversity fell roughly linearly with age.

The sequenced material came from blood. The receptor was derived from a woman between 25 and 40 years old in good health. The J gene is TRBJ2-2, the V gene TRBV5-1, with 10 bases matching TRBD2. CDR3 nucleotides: TGCGCCAGCAGCGTACCTAGCGGGAGCGCCACCGGGGAGCTGTTTTTT. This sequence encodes CASSVPSGSATGELFF.